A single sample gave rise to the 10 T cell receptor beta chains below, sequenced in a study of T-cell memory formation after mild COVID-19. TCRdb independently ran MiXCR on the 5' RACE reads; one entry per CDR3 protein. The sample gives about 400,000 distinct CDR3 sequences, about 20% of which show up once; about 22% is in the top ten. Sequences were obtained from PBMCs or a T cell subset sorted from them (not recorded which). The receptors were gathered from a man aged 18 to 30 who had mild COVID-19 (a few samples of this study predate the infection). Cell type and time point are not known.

CDR3 coding DNA: TGTGCCAGCCGGGATAGCAACACAGATACGCAGTATTTT. Its protein is CASRDSNTDTQYF. V usage is TRBV3-1 and J usage is TRBJ2-3, with D perhaps TRBD2 (5 bases). CDR3 size: 13 residues. Trimming pared 8 bases from V and 2 bases from J, leaving 11 bases between. Looked up from germline, CDR1 is LGHDT and CDR2 is YNNKEL (reference sequence).

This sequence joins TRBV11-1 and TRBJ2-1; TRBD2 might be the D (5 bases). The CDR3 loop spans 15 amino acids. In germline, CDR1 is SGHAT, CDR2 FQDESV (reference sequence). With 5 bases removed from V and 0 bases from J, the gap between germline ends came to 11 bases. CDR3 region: CASSPPGGSYNEQFF. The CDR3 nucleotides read TGTGCCAGCAGCCCCCCCGGAGGCTCCTACAATGAGCAGTTCTTC. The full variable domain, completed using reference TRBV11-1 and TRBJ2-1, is EAEVAQSPRYKITEKSQAVAFWCDPISGHATLYWYRQILGQGPELLVQFQDESVVDDSQLPKDRFSAERLKGVDSTLKIQPAELGDSAMYLCASSPPGGSYNEQFFGPGTRLTVL.

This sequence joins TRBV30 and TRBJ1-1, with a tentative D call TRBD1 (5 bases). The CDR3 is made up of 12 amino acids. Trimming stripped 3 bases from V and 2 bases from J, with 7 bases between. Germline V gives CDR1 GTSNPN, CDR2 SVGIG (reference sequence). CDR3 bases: TGTGCCTGGAGCAGGGTTAACACTGAAGCTTTCTTT. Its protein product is CAWSRVNTEAFF.

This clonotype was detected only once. The CDR3 nucleotides are TGTGCCAGCAGTCGGACGTTTGGAAACACCATATATTTT. Its protein is CASSRTFGNTIYF. The J gene is TRBJ1-3, the V gene TRBV2; D uncertain. This CDR3 spans 13 amino acids. The V end lost 5 bases, the J end lost 3 bases, and 8 bases lay between the germline ends. Germline V gene lookup returns CDR1 SNHLY and CDR2 FYNNEI. Filled out from reference TRBV2 and TRBJ1-3, the complete variable domain reads EPEVTQTPSHQVTQMGQEVILRCVPISNHLYFYWYRQILGQKVEFLVSFYNNEISEKSEIFDDQFSVERPDGSNFTLKIRSTKLEDSAMYFCASSRTFGNTIYFGEGSWLTVV.

CDR3 nucleotide sequence: TGTGCCAGCAGCCTTGCCGCGGGACGAGGAAACATTCAGTACTTC. It specifies CASSLAAGRGNIQYF. The rearrangement links TRBV4-2 to TRBJ2-4; TRBD2 might be the D (6 bases). This CDR3 spans 15 amino acids. The germline V gene encodes CDR1 LGHNA and CDR2 YNFKEQ. V shed 4 bases and J shed 6 bases, with 16 bases lying between them.

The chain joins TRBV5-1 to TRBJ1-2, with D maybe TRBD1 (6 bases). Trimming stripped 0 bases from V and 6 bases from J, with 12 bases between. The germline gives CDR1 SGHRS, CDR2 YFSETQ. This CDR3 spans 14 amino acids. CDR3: CASSLAPGGDGYTF. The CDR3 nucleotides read TGCGCCAGCAGCTTGGCCCCCGGGGGCGATGGCTACACCTTC.

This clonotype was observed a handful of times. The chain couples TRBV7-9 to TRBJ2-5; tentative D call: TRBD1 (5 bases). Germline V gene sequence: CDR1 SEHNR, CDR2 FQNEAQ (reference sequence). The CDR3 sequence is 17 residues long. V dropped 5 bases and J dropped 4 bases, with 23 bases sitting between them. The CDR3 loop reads CASSPPLRRRVGETQYF. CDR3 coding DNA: TGTGCCAGCAGCCCCCCTCTTCGGCGCAGGGTTGGAGAGACCCAGTACTTC. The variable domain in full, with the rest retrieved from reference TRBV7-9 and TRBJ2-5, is DTGVSQNPRHKITKRGQNVTFRCDPISEHNRLYWYRQTLGQGPEFLTYFQNEAQLEKSRLLSDRFSAERPKGSFSTLEIQRTEQGDSAMYLCASSPPLRRRVGETQYFGPGTRLLVL.

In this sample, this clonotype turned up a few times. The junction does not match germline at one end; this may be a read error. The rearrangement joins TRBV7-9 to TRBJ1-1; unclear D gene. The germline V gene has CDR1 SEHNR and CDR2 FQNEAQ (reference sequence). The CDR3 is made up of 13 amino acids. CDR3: CASSTYPGTEAFF. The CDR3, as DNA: TGTGCCAGCAGCACCTACCCTGGCACTGAAGCCTTCTTT.

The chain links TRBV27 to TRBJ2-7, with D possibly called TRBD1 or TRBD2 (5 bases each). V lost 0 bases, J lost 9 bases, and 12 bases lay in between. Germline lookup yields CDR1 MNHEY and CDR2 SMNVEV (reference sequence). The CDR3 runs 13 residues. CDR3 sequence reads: CASSLSWGSAQYF. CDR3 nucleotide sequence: TGTGCCAGCAGTTTATCTTGGGGGTCTGCGCAGTACTTC.

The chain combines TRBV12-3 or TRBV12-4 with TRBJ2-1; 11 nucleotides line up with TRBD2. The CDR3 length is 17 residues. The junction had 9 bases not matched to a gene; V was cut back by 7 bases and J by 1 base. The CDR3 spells CASTIAGGHESYNEQFF. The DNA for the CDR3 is TGTGCCAGCACGATAGCGGGGGGGCACGAGTCCTACAATGAGCAGTTCTTC.